This T cell receptor beta chain comes out of a study of radiotherapy plus CTLA-4 blockade in lung cancer. At the level of the study: In roughly 19% of patients, objective responses were seen; 31% had disease control.

The CDR3 covers 16 residues. Germline V lookup: CDR1 SGHDT, CDR2 YYEEEE. V shed 0 bases and J shed 0 bases, with 10 bases lying between them. Concerning this clone itself: Its antigen is as yet unknown.

Only in-frame clones appear in the TCRdb table, and some are missing; sequencing was by immunoSEQ multiplex PCR. The data contain roughly 45,000 clones, roughly 60% of them singletons. Study-wide findings and caveats: Peripheral blood showed expansion of tumor-derived TCR clones after radiotherapy and ipilimumab.

This chain uses TRBV5-6 with TRBJ2-4; TRBD2 might be the D (6 bases). Material: peripheral blood, obtained from a patient treated with radiotherapy plus ipilimumab. The receptor's source is a human donor with non-small cell lung cancer who had a partial response to radiotherapy plus ipilimumab. The CDR3 region has the DNA TGTGCCAGCAGCTTGGCCGGGGGTTTAGCCAAAAACATTCAGTACTTC. Protein product: CASSLAGGLAKNIQYF.